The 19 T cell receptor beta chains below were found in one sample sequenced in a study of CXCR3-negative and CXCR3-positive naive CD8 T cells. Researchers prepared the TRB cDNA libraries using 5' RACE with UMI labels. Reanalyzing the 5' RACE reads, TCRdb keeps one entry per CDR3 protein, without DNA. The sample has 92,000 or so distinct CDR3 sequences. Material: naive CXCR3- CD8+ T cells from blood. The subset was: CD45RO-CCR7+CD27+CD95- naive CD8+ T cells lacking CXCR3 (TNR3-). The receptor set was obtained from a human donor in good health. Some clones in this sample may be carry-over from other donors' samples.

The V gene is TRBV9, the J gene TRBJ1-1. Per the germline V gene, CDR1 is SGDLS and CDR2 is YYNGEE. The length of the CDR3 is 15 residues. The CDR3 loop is CASSVEPDLNTEAFF. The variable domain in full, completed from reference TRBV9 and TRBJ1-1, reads DSGVTQTPKHLITATGQRVTLRCSPRSGDLSVYWYQQSLDQGLQFLIQYYNGEERAKGNILERFSAQQFPDLHSELNLSSLELGDSALYFCASSVEPDLNTEAFFGQGTRLTVV.

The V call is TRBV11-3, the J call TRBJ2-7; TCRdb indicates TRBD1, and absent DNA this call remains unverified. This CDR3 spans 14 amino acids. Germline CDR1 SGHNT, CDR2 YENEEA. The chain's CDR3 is CASSFDPAGYEQYF.

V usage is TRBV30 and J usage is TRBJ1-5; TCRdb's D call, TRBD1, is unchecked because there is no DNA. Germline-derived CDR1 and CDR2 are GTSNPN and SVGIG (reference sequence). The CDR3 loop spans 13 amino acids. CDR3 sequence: CAWSVLPSDPQHF. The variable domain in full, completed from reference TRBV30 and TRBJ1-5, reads SQTIHQWPATLVQPVGSPLSLECTVEGTSNPNLYWYRQAAGRGLQLLFYSVGIGQISSEVPQNLSASRPQDRQFILSSKKLLLSDSGFYLCAWSVLPSDPQHFGDGTRLSIL.

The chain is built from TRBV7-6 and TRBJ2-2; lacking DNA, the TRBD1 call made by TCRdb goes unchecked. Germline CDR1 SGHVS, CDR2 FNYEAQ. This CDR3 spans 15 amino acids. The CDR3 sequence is CASSPGEPNTGELFF. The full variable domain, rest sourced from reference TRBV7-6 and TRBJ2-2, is GAGVSQSPRYKVTKRGQDVALRCDPISGHVSLYWYRQALGQGPEFLTYFNYEAQQDKSGLPNDRFSAERPEGSISTLTIQRTEQRDSAMYRCASSPGEPNTGELFFGEGSRLTVL.

CDR3 amino acids: CASSTPRTVLFEAFF. The chain couples TRBV19 to TRBJ1-1; TCRdb gives TRBD1 as the D gene, but with no DNA this cannot be confirmed. Germline V lookup: CDR1 LNHDA, CDR2 SQIVND (reference sequence). This CDR3 has 15 amino acids.

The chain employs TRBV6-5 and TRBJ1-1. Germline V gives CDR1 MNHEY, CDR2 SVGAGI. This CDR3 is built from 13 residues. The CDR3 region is CASSYTSDTEAFF.

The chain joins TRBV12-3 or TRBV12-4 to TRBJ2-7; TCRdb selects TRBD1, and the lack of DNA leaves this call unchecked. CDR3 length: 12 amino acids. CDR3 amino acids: CASSFGTGEQYF.

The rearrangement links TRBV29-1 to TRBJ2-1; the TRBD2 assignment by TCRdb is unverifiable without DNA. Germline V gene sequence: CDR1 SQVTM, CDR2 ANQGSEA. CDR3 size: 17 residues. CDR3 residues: CSVDGLAGGNGLGEQFF.

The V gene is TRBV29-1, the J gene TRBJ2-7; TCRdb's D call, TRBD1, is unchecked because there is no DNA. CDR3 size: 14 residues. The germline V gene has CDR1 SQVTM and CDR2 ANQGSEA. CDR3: CSVETGTETYEQYF.

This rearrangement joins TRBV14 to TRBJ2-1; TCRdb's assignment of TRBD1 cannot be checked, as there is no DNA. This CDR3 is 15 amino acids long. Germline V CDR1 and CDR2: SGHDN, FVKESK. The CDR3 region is CASSQRQGLYNEQFF.

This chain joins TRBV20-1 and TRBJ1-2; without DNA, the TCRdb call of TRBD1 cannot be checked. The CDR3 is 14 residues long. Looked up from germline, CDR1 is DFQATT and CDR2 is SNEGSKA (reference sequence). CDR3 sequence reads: CSADDRTINYGYTF.

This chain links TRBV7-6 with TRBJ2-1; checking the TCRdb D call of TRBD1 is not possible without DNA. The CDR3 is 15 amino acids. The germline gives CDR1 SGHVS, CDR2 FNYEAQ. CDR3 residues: CASSLSGGALDEQFF.

Here the CDR3 reads CASSLGGFRDSGDRGLNTEAFF. The V call is TRBV7-9, the J call TRBJ1-1; TCRdb calls TRBD1, which cannot be checked without DNA. The CDR3 sequence is 22 residues long. Germline loops: CDR1 SEHNR, CDR2 FQNEAQ (reference sequence).

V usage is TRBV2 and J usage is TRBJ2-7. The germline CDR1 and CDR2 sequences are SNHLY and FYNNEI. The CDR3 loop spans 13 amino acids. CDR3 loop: CASSDRSSYEQYF.

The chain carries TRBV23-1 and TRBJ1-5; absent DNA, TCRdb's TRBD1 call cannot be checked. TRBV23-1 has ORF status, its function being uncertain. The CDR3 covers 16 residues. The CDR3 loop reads CAMQGDKVCSNQPQHF.

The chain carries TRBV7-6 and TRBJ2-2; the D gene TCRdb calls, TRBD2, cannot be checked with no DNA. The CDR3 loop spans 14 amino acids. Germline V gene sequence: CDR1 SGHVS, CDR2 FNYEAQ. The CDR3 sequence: CASSRDFNTGELFF.

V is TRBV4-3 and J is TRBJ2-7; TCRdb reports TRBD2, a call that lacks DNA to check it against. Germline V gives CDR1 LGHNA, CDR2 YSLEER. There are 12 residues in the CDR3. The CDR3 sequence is CASRALEGEQYF.

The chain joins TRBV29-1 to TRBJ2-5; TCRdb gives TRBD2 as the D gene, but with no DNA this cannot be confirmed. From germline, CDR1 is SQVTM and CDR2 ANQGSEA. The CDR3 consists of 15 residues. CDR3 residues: CSVDGTSGIGETQYF. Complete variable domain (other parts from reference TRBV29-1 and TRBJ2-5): SAVISQKPSRDICQRGTSLTIQCQVDSQVTMMFWYRQQPGQSLTLIATANQGSEATYESGFVIDKFPISRPNLTFSTLTVSNMSPEDSSIYLCSVDGTSGIGETQYFGPGTRLLVL.

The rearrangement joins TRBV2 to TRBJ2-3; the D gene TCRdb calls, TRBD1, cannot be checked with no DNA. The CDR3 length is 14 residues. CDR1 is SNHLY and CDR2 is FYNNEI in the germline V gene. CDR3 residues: CALMRGDLTDTQYF.